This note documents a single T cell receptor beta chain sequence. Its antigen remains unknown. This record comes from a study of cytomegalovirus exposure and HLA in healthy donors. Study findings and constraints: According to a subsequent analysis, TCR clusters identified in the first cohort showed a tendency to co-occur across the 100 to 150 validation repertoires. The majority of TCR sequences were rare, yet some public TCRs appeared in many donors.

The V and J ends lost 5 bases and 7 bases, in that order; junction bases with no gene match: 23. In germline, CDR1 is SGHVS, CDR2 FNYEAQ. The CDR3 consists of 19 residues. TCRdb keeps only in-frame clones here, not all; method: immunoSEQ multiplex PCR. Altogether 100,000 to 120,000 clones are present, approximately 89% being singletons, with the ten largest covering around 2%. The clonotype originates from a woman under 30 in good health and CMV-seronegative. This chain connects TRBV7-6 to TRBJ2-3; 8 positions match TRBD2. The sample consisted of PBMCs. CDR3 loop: CASSPELSGGPTLTHTQYF. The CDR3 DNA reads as TGTGCCAGCAGCCCCGAGCTCAGCGGGGGCCCCACCTTGACACATACGCAGTATTTT.